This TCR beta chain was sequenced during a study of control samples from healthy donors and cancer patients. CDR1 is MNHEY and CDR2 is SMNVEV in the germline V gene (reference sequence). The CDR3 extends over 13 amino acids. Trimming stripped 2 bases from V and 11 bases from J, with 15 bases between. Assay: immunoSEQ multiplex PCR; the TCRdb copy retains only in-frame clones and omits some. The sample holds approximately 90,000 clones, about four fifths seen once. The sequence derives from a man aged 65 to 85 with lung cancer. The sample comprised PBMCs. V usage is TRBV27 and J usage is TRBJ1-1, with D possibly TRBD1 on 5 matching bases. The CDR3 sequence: CASSLLEVGEAFF. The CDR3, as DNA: TGTGCCAGCAGTTTACTAGAGGTGGGGGAGGCTTTCTTT.